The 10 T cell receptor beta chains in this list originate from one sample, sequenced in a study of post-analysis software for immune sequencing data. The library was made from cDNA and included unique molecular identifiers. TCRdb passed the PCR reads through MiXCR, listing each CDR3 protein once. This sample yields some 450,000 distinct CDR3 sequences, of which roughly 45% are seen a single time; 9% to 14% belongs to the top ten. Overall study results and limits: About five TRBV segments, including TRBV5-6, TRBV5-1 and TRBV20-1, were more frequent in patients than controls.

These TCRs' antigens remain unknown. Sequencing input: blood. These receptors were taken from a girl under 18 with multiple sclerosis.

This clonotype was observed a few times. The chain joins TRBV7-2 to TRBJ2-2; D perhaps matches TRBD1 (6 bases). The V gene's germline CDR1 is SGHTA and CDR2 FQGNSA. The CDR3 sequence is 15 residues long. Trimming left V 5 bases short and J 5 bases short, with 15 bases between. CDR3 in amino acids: CASSPLKGQTGELFF. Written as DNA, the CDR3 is TGTGCCAGCAGCCCCCTCAAAGGACAGACCGGGGAGCTGTTTTTT.

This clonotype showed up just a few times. The DNA for the CDR3 is TGTGCCAGCAGTCTTCCATCCCTCCGGGACAGGGGTCTTTATGAGCAGTTCTTC. Residues: CASSLPSLRDRGLYEQFF. The chain recombines TRBV6-1 with TRBJ2-1, with 10 nucleotides matching TRBD1. Per germline, CDR1 MNHNS and CDR2 SASEGT. The CDR3 has 18 residues. J was trimmed by 8 bases and V by 5 bases; bases with no gene match: 18.

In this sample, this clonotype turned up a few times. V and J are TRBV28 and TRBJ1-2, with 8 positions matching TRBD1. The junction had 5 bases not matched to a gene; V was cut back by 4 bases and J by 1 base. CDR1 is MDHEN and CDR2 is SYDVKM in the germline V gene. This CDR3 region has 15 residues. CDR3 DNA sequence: TGTGCCAGCAGTTGGAGACAGGGGTTTAACTATGGCTACACCTTC. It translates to CASSWRQGFNYGYTF.

The CDR3 is CASSFAGTRAGGTQYF. The CDR3, as DNA: TGTGCCAGCAGTTTTGCGGGGACTAGGGCTGGGGGGACCCAGTACTTC. The V call is TRBV6-5, the J call TRBJ2-7; 8 bases are a match to TRBD2. TRBJ2-5 explains the end of the DNA better; the J call may be wrong. From germline, CDR1 is MNHEY and CDR2 SVGAGI. The CDR3 runs to 16 residues.

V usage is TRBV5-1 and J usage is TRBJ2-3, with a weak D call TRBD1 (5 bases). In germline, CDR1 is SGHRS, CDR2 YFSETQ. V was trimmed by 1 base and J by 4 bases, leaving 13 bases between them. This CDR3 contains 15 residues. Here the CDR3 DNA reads TGCGCCAGCAGCTTGAATCCTCCAGGGTCAGATACGCAGTATTTT. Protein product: CASSLNPPGSDTQYF.

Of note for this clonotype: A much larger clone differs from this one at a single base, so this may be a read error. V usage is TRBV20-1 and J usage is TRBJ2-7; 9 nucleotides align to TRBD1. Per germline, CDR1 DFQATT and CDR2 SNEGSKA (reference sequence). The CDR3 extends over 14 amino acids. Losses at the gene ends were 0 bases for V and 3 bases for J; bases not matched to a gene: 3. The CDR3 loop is CSARDGDRDYEQYF. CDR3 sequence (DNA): TGCAGTGCTAGAGATGGGGACAGGGACTACGAGCAGTACTTC.

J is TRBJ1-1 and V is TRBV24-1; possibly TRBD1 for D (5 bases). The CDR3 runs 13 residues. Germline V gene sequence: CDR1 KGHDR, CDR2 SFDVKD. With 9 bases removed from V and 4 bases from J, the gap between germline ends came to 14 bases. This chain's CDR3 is CATQTRGSTEAFF. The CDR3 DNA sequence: TGTGCCACCCAAACGCGGGGGAGCACTGAAGCTTTCTTT.

The CDR3: CASSFSREQYF. The CDR3, as DNA: TGTGCCAGCAGTTTTTCTCGTGAGCAGTACTTC. The chain has TRBV12-3 or TRBV12-4 and TRBJ2-5; unclear D gene. This CDR3 spans 11 amino acids. The V gene lost 3 bases and the J gene lost 11 bases, with 10 bases spanning the gap.

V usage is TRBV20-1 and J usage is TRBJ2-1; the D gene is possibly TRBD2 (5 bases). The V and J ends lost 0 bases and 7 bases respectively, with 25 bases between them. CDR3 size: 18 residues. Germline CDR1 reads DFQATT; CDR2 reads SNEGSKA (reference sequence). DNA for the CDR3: TGCAGTGCTAGAGATCAGAAAGAACCGGACTGGCGGAAAAATGAGCAGTTCTTC. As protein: CSARDQKEPDWRKNEQFF.

CDR3 in amino acids: CSALAGGPITDTQYF. CDR3 DNA: TGCAGTGCTCTAGCGGGAGGGCCGATCACAGATACGCAGTATTTT. The chain is built from TRBV20-1 and TRBJ2-3; 12 bases fit TRBD2. This CDR3 comprises 15 residues. The trim removed 5 bases at V and 2 bases at J, leaving 5 bases unmatched. Looked up from germline, CDR1 is DFQATT and CDR2 is SNEGSKA (reference sequence).